The 5 T cell receptor beta chains presented below share a single source sample, sequenced in a study of T-cell memory formation after mild COVID-19 (dated by TCRdb to about 2021). The library was generated by 5' RACE. Reads for this sample came from an Illumina NovaSeq 6000. TCRdb ran its own pipeline on the public reads, namely fastp trimming at Q25 and MiXCR clone calling, and kept in-frame beta chains. Entries that share a CDR3 protein sequence are merged under the most common genes and DNA. In all, the sample holds roughly 500,000 distinct CDR3 sequences, and just over 20% of those were seen once. The biggest ten clones account for about an eighth of the sample. Material for sequencing was PBMCs or a T cell subset sorted from them (not recorded which). The receptors were sampled from an adult woman who had mild COVID-19 (a few samples of this study predate the infection). The sample titles of this study are shuffled in the database, so cell type and time point are left out; the donor was told from shared clones.

This clonotype was detected only a few times. The chain combines TRBV5-5 with TRBJ1-5, with a possible D match to TRBD1 (5 bases). This CDR3 has 14 residues. Germline CDR1 and CDR2: SGHKS and YYEKEE (reference sequence). V was cut by 1 base and J by 5 bases, with 10 bases left in between. CDR3 residues: CASSLFGGDQPQHF. CDR3 DNA sequence: TGTGCCAGCAGCTTGTTTGGGGGAGATCAGCCCCAGCATTTT.

This clonotype was observed a handful of times. This chain links TRBV2 with TRBJ2-7, with D unresolved. The germline gives CDR1 SNHLY, CDR2 FYNNEI. V lost 6 bases and J 5 bases, leaving 17 bases between the germline ends. The CDR3 contains 14 residues. In nucleotides, the CDR3 is TGTGCCAGCAGCTTACCGGTTATTCCGGACGAGCAGTACTTC. Its translation: CASSLPVIPDEQYF.

This clonotype was found many times. The chain carries TRBV7-9 and TRBJ2-7; 12 bases align to TRBD2. V shed 3 bases, J shed 6 bases, and the junction held 6 bases outside the gene matches. Germline V lookup: CDR1 SEHNR, CDR2 FQNEAQ (reference sequence). CDR3 length equals 15 residues. The chain's CDR3 is CASSLGLAGTREQYF. CDR3 bases: TGTGCCAGCAGCTTGGGACTAGCGGGCACCCGCGAGCAGTACTTC.

The J gene is TRBJ2-3, the V gene TRBV29-1; possible D gene TRBD2, 6 bases. Germline V gene lookup returns CDR1 SQVTM and CDR2 ANQGSEA. V dropped 5 bases and J dropped 1 base, with 16 bases sitting between them. The CDR3 consists of 15 residues. The CDR3 region is CSVFPWDSGTDTQYF. The CDR3, as DNA: TGCAGCGTTTTCCCCTGGGACTCAGGCACAGATACGCAGTATTTT.

This clonotype showed up just a few times. The rearrangement uses TRBV7-3 and TRBJ2-6; 8 positions agree with TRBD1. Germline assignment: CDR1 SGHTA and CDR2 FQGTGA. This CDR3 is built from 15 residues. V gave up 5 bases and J gave up 1 base; unmatched junction bases: 1. The CDR3 DNA sequence: TGTGCCAGCAGCCGACAGGGGTCTGGGGCCAACGTCCTGACTTTC. This codes for CASSRQGSGANVLTF.